This T cell receptor (beta chain) emerged from a study of T cell changes during pregnancy in multiple sclerosis. Germline V CDR1 and CDR2: MRHNA, SNTAGT. This CDR3 contains 14 residues. Trimming took off 2 bases at V and 4 bases at J, with 6 bases between the two ends. TCRdb keeps only in-frame clones here, not all; method: immunoSEQ multiplex PCR. The sample includes 57,000 or so clones, about nine tenths of them seen just once. The source material was peripheral blood, sampled in the second trimester of pregnancy. The genes are TRBV6-4 and TRBJ2-6; TRBD1 might be the D (6 bases). The clonotype comes from a female donor with multiple sclerosis, enrolled in a pregnancy study. The DNA for the CDR3 is TGTGCCAGCAGTGACAGGGGGGGGGCCAACGTCCTGACTTTC. It is translated as CASSDRGGANVLTF.